One sample yielded the 10 T cell receptor beta chains listed below, sequenced in a study of blood T cell repertoires in COVID-19. Profiling relied on immunoSEQ multiplex PCR, and the TCRdb table lists in-frame clones only, not all of them. The sample includes about 410,000 clones, 89% seen only once; the top ten take roughly 1.6%. The material sequenced was peripheral blood. These receptors originate from a woman aged 40 to 50 with COVID-19, enrolled during active disease.

The chain carries TRBV6-6 and TRBJ1-1; the D gene is possibly TRBD1 (6 bases). The CDR3 length is 14 residues. Looked up from germline, CDR1 is MNHNY and CDR2 is SVGAGI (reference sequence). With 8 bases removed from V and 5 bases from J, the gap between germline ends came to 18 bases. The CDR3 loop is CASGPRGGGTEAFF. CDR3 coding DNA: TGTGCCAGCGGCCCACGGGGGGGCGGGACTGAAGCTTTCTTT.

The chain has TRBV23-1 and TRBJ2-7; D might be TRBD1 (6 bases). TRBV23-1 is annotated as an ORF whose role is uncertain. Trimming took off 0 bases at V and 2 bases at J, with 8 bases between the two ends. This CDR3 spans 14 amino acids. Here the CDR3 DNA reads TGCGCCAGCAGTCAATCAAAGGGGGCCTACGAGCAGTACTTC. Its translation: CASSQSKGAYEQYF.

The J gene is TRBJ1-1, the V gene TRBV2; 7 positions match TRBD1. The V segment lost 6 bases and the J segment 7 bases; nucleotides outside the gene matches: 8. The CDR3 consists of 13 residues. Germline lookup yields CDR1 SNHLY and CDR2 FYNNEI. Here the CDR3 reads CASRQTGTDEAFF. The CDR3 bases are TGTGCCAGCAGACAAACCGGGACAGATGAAGCTTTCTTT.

CDR3: CASSPWTSGNEQFF. DNA for the CDR3: TGTGCCAGCAGCCCTTGGACTAGCGGTAATGAGCAGTTCTTC. The chain couples TRBV7-3 to TRBJ2-1; 10 positions match TRBD2. Germline V gene sequence: CDR1 SGHTA, CDR2 FQGTGA. V gave up 5 bases and J gave up 7 bases; unmatched junction bases: 5. The CDR3 runs to 14 residues.

The chain carries TRBV30 and TRBJ2-5; 7 positions match TRBD2. The length of the CDR3 is 12 residues. Trimming took 7 bases from V and 5 from J; bases not matched to a gene: 7. Germline V gene data show CDR1 as GTSNPN and CDR2 as SVGIG (reference sequence). CDR3 nucleotides: TGTGCCTTCACGGGACTACTGGAGACCCAGTACTTC. Translation: CAFTGLLETQYF. Filled out from reference TRBV30 and TRBJ2-5, the complete variable domain reads SQTIHQWPATLVQPVGSPLSLECTVEGTSNPNLYWYRQAAGRGLQLLFYSVGIGQISSEVPQNLSASRPQDRQFILSSKKLLLSDSGFYLCAFTGLLETQYFGPGTRLLVL.

The chain couples TRBV28 to TRBJ2-1; TRBD2 agrees at 7 bases. The V gene's germline CDR1 is MDHEN and CDR2 SYDVKM. V gave up 4 bases and J gave up 7 bases; unmatched junction bases: 10. The CDR3 is made up of 15 amino acids. In DNA form, the CDR3 reads TGTGCCAGCAGTTCCACGAGCGGGATGCTTAATGAGCAGTTCTTC. Translation gives CASSSTSGMLNEQFF.

This clone occurred once. The chain links TRBV5-4 to TRBJ2-7; D is unclear. Trimming stripped 2 bases from V and 0 bases from J, with 15 bases between. Per the germline V gene, CDR1 is SGHNT and CDR2 is YYREEE (reference sequence). This CDR3 is 16 amino acids long. The DNA of the CDR3 is TGTGCCAGCAGCTTCGACCCAGGCCTTTCCTCCTACGAGCAGTACTTC. It specifies CASSFDPGLSSYEQYF.

In DNA, the CDR3 is TGTGCCAGCAGTTCTCGGGTACTAGCGGGACTCACAGATACGCAGTATTTT. This codes for CASSSRVLAGLTDTQYF. V usage is TRBV28 and J usage is TRBJ2-3, with 10 nucleotides matching TRBD2. This CDR3 comprises 17 residues. With V trimmed by 4 bases and J by 2 bases, 9 bases remained unmatched. Germline CDR1 MDHEN, CDR2 SYDVKM.

The rearrangement links TRBV4-1 to TRBJ2-7; 9 bases are shared with TRBD2. This CDR3 comprises 16 residues. Germline values: CDR1 MGHRA, CDR2 YSYEKL. Germline trimming cut 0 bases from V and 5 bases from J; bases unmatched to any gene: 8. CDR3 residues: CASSQEVAGEVHEQYF. The CDR3 DNA reads TGCGCCAGCAGCCAAGAAGTAGCGGGAGAGGTCCACGAGCAGTACTTC.

The rearrangement joins TRBV4-3 to TRBJ1-2; TRBD1 is a possible D gene (5 bases). CDR3 length: 15 amino acids. Germline-derived CDR1 and CDR2 are LGHNA and YSLEER. V lost 0 bases to trimming and J lost 4 bases, with 12 bases between them. CDR3 coding DNA: TGCGCCAGCAGCCAAGAGGGTAGGGGCCGCTATGGCTACACCTTC. It specifies CASSQEGRGRYGYTF.